These T cell receptor beta chains were read from a single sample in a study of PD-1 blockade in classical Hodgkin lymphoma. The method was immunoSEQ multiplex PCR; TCRdb's version includes in-frame clones alone and lacks a portion of them. The sample records about 11,000 clones, roughly 76% being singletons. The source was peripheral blood mononuclear cells (PBMCs), collected at baseline. The receptors were sampled from a human donor with classical Hodgkin lymphoma. CDR3s include the opening cysteine and the closing phenylalanine or tryptophan. A D gene is named only where the DNA matches it firmly. Expanded clones get a size class; other rows say once, few or many, or leave the size out.

d_gene: -; j_gene: TRBJ1-5; abundance: once; v_gene: TRBV6-5; CDR3aa: CASSSRQGANQPQHF; CDR3nt: TGTGCCAGCAGTTCCCGACAAGGCGCCAATCAGCCCCAGCATTTT
d_gene: -; j_gene: TRBJ2-2; abundance: -; v_gene: TRBV27; CDR3aa: CASSWGDTTGELFF; CDR3nt: TGTGCCAGCAGTTGGGGGGACACGACCGGGGAGCTGTTTTTT
d_gene: TRBD1; j_gene: TRBJ2-7; abundance: -; v_gene: TRBV9; CDR3aa: CASSATGTGRDEQYF; CDR3nt: TGTGCCAGCAGCGCCACCGGGACAGGGAGGGACGAGCAGTACTTC
d_gene: -; j_gene: TRBJ1-1; abundance: -; v_gene: TRBV18; CDR3aa: CASSLQGTEAFF; CDR3nt: TGTGCCAGCTCACTCCAGGGGACTGAAGCTTTCTTT
d_gene: TRBD1; j_gene: TRBJ2-1; abundance: -; v_gene: TRBV29-1; CDR3aa: CSVEKGAGEQFF; CDR3nt: TGCAGCGTTGAAAAGGGGGCGGGTGAGCAGTTCTTC
d_gene: -; j_gene: TRBJ1-2; abundance: -; v_gene: TRBV6-5; CDR3aa: CASSLQGGGGGYTF; CDR3nt: TGTGCCAGCAGCCTCCAAGGAGGGGGTGGTGGCTACACCTTC
d_gene: TRBD1; j_gene: TRBJ2-7; abundance: -; v_gene: TRBV27; CDR3aa: CASSSDRGHEQYF; CDR3nt: TGTGCCAGCAGTTCCGACAGGGGACACGAGCAGTACTTC
d_gene: -; j_gene: TRBJ2-3; abundance: few; v_gene: TRBV10-1; CDR3aa: CASSGIGDTQYF; CDR3nt: TGCGCCAGCAGTGGGATAGGAGATACGCAGTATTTT
d_gene: -; j_gene: TRBJ2-2; abundance: -; v_gene: TRBV9; CDR3aa: CASSAGADTGELFF; CDR3nt: TGTGCCAGCAGCGCCGGTGCTGACACCGGGGAGCTGTTTTTT
d_gene: -; j_gene: TRBJ2-1; abundance: -; v_gene: TRBV28; CDR3aa: CASSLASAGAYNEQFF; CDR3nt: TGTGCCAGCAGTCTCGCTAGCGCGGGTGCCTACAATGAGCAGTTCTTC
d_gene: TRBD2; j_gene: TRBJ2-7; abundance: -; v_gene: TRBV19; CDR3aa: CASRPRGTSWTGEQYF; CDR3nt: TGTGCCAGTAGGCCCCGCGGGACTAGCTGGACGGGCGAGCAGTACTTC
d_gene: -; j_gene: TRBJ1-2; abundance: -; v_gene: TRBV6-4; CDR3aa: CASSEGPANYGYTF; CDR3nt: TGTGCCAGCAGTGAGGGTCCAGCTAACTATGGCTACACCTTC
d_gene: -; j_gene: TRBJ2-7; abundance: -; v_gene: TRBV7-9; CDR3aa: CASSLVGQTYEQYF; CDR3nt: TGTGCCAGCAGCTTAGTCGGACAGACCTACGAGCAGTACTTC
d_gene: -; j_gene: TRBJ2-2; abundance: few; v_gene: TRBV27; CDR3aa: CASSLGAAMATGELFF; CDR3nt: TGTGCCAGCAGTTTAGGCGCGGCTATGGCCACCGGGGAGCTGTTTTTT
d_gene: TRBD2; j_gene: TRBJ2-3; abundance: -; v_gene: TRBV5-1; CDR3aa: CASSLALGGRAADTQYF; CDR3nt: TGCGCCAGCAGCTTGGCCTTAGGTGGGAGGGCCGCAGATACGCAGTATTTT
d_gene: -; j_gene: TRBJ2-3; abundance: -; v_gene: TRBV10-2; CDR3aa: CASSDMRSTDTQYF; CDR3nt: TGCGCCAGCAGTGACATGCGCAGCACAGATACGCAGTATTTT
d_gene: -; j_gene: TRBJ1-3; abundance: once; v_gene: TRBV5-1; CDR3aa: CASSLLAGSSGNTIYF; CDR3nt: TGCGCCAGCAGCTTGTTGGCAGGGAGCTCTGGAAACACCATATATTTT
d_gene: -; j_gene: TRBJ2-2; abundance: few; v_gene: TRBV19; CDR3aa: CASSISQGATGELFF; CDR3nt: TGTGCCAGTAGTATAAGTCAGGGTGCCACCGGGGAGCTGTTTTTT
d_gene: -; j_gene: TRBJ2-3; abundance: -; v_gene: TRBV18; CDR3aa: CASSAMRGPGTDTQYF; CDR3nt: TGTGCCAGCTCGGCCATGAGGGGACCAGGCACAGATACGCAGTATTTT
d_gene: -; j_gene: TRBJ2-3; abundance: -; v_gene: TRBV5-1; CDR3aa: CASSLGSGSTDTQYF; CDR3nt: TGCGCCAGCAGCTTGGGGAGCGGGAGCACAGATACGCAGTATTTT
d_gene: TRBD2; j_gene: TRBJ2-3; abundance: once; v_gene: TRBV29-1; CDR3aa: CSVVQLAGHTLFTDTQYF; CDR3nt: TGCAGCGTTGTACAACTAGCGGGCCACACCCTTTTCACAGATACGCAGTATTTT
d_gene: TRBD2; j_gene: TRBJ2-7; abundance: -; v_gene: TRBV6-1; CDR3aa: CASNIAGVSYEQYF; CDR3nt: TGTGCCAGCAACATAGCGGGAGTGTCCTACGAGCAGTACTTC
d_gene: -; j_gene: TRBJ1-4; abundance: -; v_gene: TRBV14; CDR3aa: CASSQAAGAGEKLFF; CDR3nt: TGTGCCAGCAGCCAAGCGGCAGGGGCAGGTGAAAAACTGTTTTTT
d_gene: -; j_gene: TRBJ1-1; abundance: -; v_gene: TRBV5-1; CDR3aa: CASSETSGLSGTEAFF; CDR3nt: TGCGCCAGCAGCGAGACCTCGGGACTCTCAGGGACTGAAGCTTTCTTT
d_gene: -; j_gene: TRBJ2-7; abundance: -; v_gene: TRBV6-9; CDR3aa: CASRGLGEQYF; CDR3nt: TGTGCCAGCCGGGGGCTTGGCGAGCAGTACTTC
d_gene: -; j_gene: TRBJ2-7; abundance: -; v_gene: TRBV19; CDR3aa: CASSLGSSYEQYF; CDR3nt: TGTGCCAGTAGTTTGGGGTCCTCCTACGAGCAGTACTTC
d_gene: -; j_gene: TRBJ2-7; abundance: -; v_gene: TRBV7-9; CDR3aa: CASSLSASDHEQYF; CDR3nt: TGTGCCAGCAGCTTAAGTGCTAGCGATCACGAGCAGTACTTC
d_gene: TRBD2; j_gene: TRBJ2-1; abundance: -; v_gene: TRBV7-9; CDR3aa: CASSSGLDDEQFF; CDR3nt: TGTGCCAGCAGCTCCGGACTAGACGATGAGCAGTTCTTC
d_gene: -; j_gene: TRBJ2-7; abundance: -; v_gene: TRBV6-1; CDR3aa: CASSASGQFYEQYF; CDR3nt: TGTGCCAGCAGTGCCTCAGGACAGTTCTACGAGCAGTACTTC
d_gene: -; j_gene: TRBJ1-3; abundance: -; v_gene: TRBV5-4; CDR3aa: CASSSPDEASGNTIYF; CDR3nt: TGTGCCAGCAGCTCCCCTGACGAAGCCTCTGGAAACACCATATATTTT
d_gene: -; j_gene: TRBJ1-5; abundance: -; v_gene: TRBV18; CDR3aa: CASSPRSNQPQHF; CDR3nt: TGTGCCAGCTCACCAAGAAGCAATCAGCCCCAGCATTTT
d_gene: TRBD2; j_gene: TRBJ2-5; abundance: -; v_gene: TRBV15; CDR3aa: CATSRGASGVQETQYF; CDR3nt: TGTGCCACCAGCAGAGGGGCTAGCGGGGTCCAAGAGACCCAGTACTTC
d_gene: TRBD1; j_gene: TRBJ1-5; abundance: -; v_gene: TRBV28; CDR3aa: CASSLAGQGSGQPQHF; CDR3nt: TGTGCCAGCAGTTTAGCGGGACAGGGTAGCGGCCAGCCCCAGCATTTT
d_gene: -; j_gene: TRBJ2-5; abundance: -; v_gene: TRBV12-2; CDR3aa: CASRLISYPRGTQYF; CDR3nt: TGTGCAAGTCGCTTAATTTCCTACCCCAGGGGAACCCAGTACTTC
d_gene: -; j_gene: TRBJ2-6; abundance: -; v_gene: TRBV7-6; CDR3aa: CASWAPDRSSRPGANVLTF; CDR3nt: TGTGCCAGCTGGGCTCCAGACAGGAGTTCTAGACCTGGGGCCAACGTCCTGACTTTC
d_gene: -; j_gene: TRBJ2-2; abundance: -; v_gene: TRBV19; CDR3aa: CASLGSGELFF; CDR3nt: TGTGCCAGTTTGGGATCCGGGGAGCTGTTTTTT
d_gene: TRBD1; j_gene: TRBJ2-2; abundance: -; v_gene: TRBV10-1; CDR3aa: CASSDPTGGDTGELFF; CDR3nt: TGCGCCAGCAGTGACCCGACAGGGGGGGACACCGGGGAGCTGTTTTTT
d_gene: TRBD2; j_gene: TRBJ2-5; abundance: -; v_gene: TRBV5-1; CDR3aa: CASSLGALAGGVETQYF; CDR3nt: TGCGCCAGCAGCTTGGGGGCTCTAGCGGGAGGTGTGGAGACCCAGTACTTC
d_gene: -; j_gene: TRBJ2-7; abundance: -; v_gene: TRBV5-5; CDR3aa: CASSSSLATSYEQYF; CDR3nt: TGTGCCAGCAGCTCGAGCCTAGCGACCTCCTACGAGCAGTACTTC
d_gene: -; j_gene: TRBJ2-1; abundance: few; v_gene: TRBV11-1; CDR3aa: CASSPTFSGYEQFF; CDR3nt: TGTGCCAGCAGCCCGACCTTTAGTGGGTATGAGCAGTTCTTC
d_gene: -; j_gene: TRBJ1-4; abundance: -; v_gene: TRBV28; CDR3aa: CASRGGGEKLFF; CDR3nt: TGTGCCAGCCGGGGGGGTGGTGAAAAACTGTTTTTT
d_gene: -; j_gene: TRBJ1-2; abundance: -; v_gene: TRBV5-1; CDR3aa: CASSLGGAVSLNGYTF; CDR3nt: TGCGCCAGCAGCTTAGGAGGGGCGGTATCCCTAAATGGCTACACCTTC
d_gene: -; j_gene: TRBJ1-5; abundance: few; v_gene: TRBV20-1; CDR3aa: CSTFQPQHF; CDR3nt: TGCAGTACGTTTCAGCCCCAGCATTTT